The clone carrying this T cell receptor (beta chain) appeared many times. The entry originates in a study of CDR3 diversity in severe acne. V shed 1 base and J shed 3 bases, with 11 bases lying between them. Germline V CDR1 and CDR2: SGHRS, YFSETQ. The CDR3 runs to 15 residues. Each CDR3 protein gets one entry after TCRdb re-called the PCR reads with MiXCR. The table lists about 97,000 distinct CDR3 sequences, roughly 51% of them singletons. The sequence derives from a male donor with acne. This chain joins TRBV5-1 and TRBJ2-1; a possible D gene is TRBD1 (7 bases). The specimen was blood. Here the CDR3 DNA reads TGCGCCAGCAGCTTGACAGGGGACTTCTACAATGAGCAGTTCTTC. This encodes CASSLTGDFYNEQFF.